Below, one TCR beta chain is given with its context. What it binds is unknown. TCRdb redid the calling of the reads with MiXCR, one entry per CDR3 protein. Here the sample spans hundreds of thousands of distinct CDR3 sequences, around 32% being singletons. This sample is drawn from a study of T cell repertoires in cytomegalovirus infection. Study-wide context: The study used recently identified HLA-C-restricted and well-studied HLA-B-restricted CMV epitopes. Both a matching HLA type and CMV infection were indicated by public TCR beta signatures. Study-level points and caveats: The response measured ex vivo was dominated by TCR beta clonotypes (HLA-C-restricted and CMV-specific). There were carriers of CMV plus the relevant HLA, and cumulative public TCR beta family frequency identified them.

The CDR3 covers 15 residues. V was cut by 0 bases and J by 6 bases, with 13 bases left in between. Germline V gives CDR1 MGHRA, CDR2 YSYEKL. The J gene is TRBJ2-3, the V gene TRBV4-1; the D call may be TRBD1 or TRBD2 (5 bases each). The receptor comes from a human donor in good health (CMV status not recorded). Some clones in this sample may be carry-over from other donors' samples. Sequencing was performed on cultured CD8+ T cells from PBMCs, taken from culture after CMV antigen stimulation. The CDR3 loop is CASSQEGDGGDTQYF. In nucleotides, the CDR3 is TGCGCCAGCAGCCAAGAAGGGGACGGTGGGGATACGCAGTATTTT.